Sequencing of this T cell receptor beta chain was carried out in a study of shared clonotypes between healthy human individuals. TCRdb's copy holds only in-frame clones and misses some; the assay was immunoSEQ multiplex PCR. The sample has approximately 1.5 million clones, 98% seen once. Germline assignment: CDR1 SGHAT and CDR2 FQNNGV. This CDR3 is 15 amino acids long. V lost 3 bases, J lost 3 bases, and 15 bases lay in between. This clone was seen once. The TCR originated in a man in his thirties or forties in good health. The J gene is TRBJ2-7, the V gene TRBV11-2; no clear D. The sample comprised naive CD4+ T cells sorted from blood. Subset of the sample: CD45RA+ positively selected. CDR3 in DNA: TGTGCCAGCAGCTTTCAATCGTCAGAACTCTACGAGCAGTACTTC. Protein: CASSFQSSELYEQYF.